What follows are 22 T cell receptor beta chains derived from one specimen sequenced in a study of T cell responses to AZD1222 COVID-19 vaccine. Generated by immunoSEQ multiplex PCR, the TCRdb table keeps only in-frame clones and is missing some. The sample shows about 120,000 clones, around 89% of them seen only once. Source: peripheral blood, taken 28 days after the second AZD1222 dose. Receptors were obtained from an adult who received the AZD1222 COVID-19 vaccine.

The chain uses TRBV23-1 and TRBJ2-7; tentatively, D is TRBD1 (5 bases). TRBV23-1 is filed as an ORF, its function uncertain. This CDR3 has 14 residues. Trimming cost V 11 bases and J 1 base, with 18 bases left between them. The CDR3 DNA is TGCGCCGTACCCTTCGGACAAATTTCCTACGAGCAGTACTTC. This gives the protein CAVPFGQISYEQYF.

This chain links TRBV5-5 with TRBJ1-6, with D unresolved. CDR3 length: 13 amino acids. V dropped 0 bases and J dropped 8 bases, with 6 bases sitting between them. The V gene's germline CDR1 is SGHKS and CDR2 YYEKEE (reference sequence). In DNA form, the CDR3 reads TGTGCCAGCAGCTTGGCCGCGTATTCACCCCTCCACTTT. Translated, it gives CASSLAAYSPLHF.

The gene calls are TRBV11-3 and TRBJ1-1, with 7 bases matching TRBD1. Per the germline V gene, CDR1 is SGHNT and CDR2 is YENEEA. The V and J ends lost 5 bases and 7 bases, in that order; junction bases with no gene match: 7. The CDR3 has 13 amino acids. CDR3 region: CASSDGTVLEAFF. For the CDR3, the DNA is TGTGCCAGCAGCGACGGGACAGTCCTTGAAGCTTTCTTT. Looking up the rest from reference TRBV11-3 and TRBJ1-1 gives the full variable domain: EAGVVQSPRYKIIEKKQPVAFWCNPISGHNTLYWYLQNLGQGPELLIRYENEEAVDDSQLPKDRFSAERLKGVDSTLKIQPAELGDSAVYLCASSDGTVLEAFFGQGTRLTVV.

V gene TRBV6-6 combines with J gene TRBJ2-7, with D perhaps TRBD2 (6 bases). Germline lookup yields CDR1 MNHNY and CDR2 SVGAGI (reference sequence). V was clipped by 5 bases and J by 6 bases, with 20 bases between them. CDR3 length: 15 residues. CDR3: CASSPTVMGRSEQYF. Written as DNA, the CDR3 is TGTGCCAGCAGTCCCACCGTGATGGGGAGGTCCGAGCAGTACTTC.

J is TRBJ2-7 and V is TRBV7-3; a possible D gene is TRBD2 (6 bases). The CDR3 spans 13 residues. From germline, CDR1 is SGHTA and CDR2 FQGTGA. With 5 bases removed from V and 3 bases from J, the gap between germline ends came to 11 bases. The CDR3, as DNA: TGTGCCAGCAGCGCGGGACCGAGCTACGAGCAGTACTTC. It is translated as CASSAGPSYEQYF.

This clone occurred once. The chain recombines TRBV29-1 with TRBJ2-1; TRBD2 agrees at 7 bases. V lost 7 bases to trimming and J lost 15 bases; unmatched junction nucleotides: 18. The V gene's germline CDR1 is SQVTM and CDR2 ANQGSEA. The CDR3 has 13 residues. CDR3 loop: CSAHPPGEGHRFF. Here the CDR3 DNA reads TGCAGCGCCCACCCGCCGGGGGAGGGCCATCGGTTCTTC.

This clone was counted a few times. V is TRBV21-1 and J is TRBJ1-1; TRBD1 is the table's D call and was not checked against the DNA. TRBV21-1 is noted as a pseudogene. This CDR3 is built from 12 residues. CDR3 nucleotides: TGTGCCAGCAAATTATCCGGGACAGAAGCTTTCTTT. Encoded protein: CASKLSGTEAFF.

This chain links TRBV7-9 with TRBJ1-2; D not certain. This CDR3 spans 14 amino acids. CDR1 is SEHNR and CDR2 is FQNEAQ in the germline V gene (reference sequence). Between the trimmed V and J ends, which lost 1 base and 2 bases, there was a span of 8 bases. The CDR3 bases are TGTGCCAGCAGCTTAGTTGGCACGAACTATGGCTACACCTTC. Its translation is CASSLVGTNYGYTF.

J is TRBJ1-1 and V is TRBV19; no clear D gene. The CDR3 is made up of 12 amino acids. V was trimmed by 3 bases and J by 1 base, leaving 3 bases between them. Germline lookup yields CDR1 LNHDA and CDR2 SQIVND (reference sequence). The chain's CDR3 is CASSMRNTEAFF. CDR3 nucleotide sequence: TGTGCCAGTAGTATGAGGAACACTGAAGCTTTCTTT.

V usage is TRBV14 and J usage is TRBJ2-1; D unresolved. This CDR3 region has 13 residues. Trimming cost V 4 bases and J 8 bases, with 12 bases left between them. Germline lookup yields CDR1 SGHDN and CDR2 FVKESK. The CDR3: CASSLGFRYEQFF. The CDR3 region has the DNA TGTGCCAGCAGCCTGGGCTTCCGATATGAGCAGTTCTTC.

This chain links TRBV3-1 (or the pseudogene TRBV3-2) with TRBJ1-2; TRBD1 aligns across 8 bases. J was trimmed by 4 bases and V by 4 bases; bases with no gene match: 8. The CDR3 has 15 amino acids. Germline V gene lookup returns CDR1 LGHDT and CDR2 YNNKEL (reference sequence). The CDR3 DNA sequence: TGTGCCAGCAGCCTTTCGGACAGGGTCCGCTATGGCTACACCTTC. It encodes CASSLSDRVRYGYTF.

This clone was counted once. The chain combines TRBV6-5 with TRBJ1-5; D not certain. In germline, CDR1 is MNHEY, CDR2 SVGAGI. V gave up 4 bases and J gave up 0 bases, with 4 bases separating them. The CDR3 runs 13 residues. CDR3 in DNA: TGTGCCAGCAGTTCTCGTAGCAATCAGCCCCAGCATTTT. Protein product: CASSSRSNQPQHF.

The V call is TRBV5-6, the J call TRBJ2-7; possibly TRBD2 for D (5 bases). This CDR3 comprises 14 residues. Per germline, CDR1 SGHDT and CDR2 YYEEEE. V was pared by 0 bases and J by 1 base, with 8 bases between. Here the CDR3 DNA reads TGTGCCAGCAGCTTGGCTGGGGAGTCCTACGAGCAGTACTTC. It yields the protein CASSLAGESYEQYF.

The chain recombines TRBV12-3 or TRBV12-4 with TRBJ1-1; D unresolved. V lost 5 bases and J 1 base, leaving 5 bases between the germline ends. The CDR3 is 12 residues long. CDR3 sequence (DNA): TGTGCCAGCAGTGAAAGGAACACTGAAGCTTTCTTT. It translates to CASSERNTEAFF.

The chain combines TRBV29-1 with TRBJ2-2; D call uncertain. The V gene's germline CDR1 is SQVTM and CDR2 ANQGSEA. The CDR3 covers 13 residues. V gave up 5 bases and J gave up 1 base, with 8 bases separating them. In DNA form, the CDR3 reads TGCAGCGTTTTTTTTGAGAACACCGGGGAGCTGTTTTTT. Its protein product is CSVFFENTGELFF.

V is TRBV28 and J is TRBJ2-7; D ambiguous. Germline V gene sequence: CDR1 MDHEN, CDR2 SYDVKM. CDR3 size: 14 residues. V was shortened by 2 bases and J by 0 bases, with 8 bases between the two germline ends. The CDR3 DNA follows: TGTGCCAGCAGTTTACTAGTCAGCTCCTACGAGCAGTACTTC. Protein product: CASSLLVSSYEQYF.

The CDR3 here is CASRTGGQFEKLFF. CDR3 DNA sequence: TGTGCCAGCAGAACGGGGGGACAGTTTGAAAAACTGTTTTTT. J is TRBJ1-4 and V is TRBV6-5; 7 positions match TRBD1. The trim removed 6 bases at V and 7 bases at J, leaving 8 bases unmatched. The CDR3 is made up of 14 amino acids. Germline CDR1 and CDR2: MNHEY and SVGAGI.

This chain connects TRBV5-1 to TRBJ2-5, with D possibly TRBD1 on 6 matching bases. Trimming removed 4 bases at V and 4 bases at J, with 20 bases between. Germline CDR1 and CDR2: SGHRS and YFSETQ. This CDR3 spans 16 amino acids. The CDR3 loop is CASSTPTSGVGETQYF. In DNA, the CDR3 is TGCGCCAGCAGCACCCCAACCTCAGGGGTCGGAGAGACCCAGTACTTC. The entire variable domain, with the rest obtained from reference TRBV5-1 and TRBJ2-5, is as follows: KAGVTQTPRYLIKTRGQQVTLSCSPISGHRSVSWYQQTPGQGLQFLFEYFSETQRNKGNFPGRFSGRQFSNSRSEMNVSTLELGDSALYLCASSTPTSGVGETQYFGPGTRLLVL.

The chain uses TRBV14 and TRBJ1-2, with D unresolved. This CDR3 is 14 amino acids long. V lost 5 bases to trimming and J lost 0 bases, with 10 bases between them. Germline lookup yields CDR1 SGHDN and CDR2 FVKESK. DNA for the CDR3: TGTGCCAGCAGCGGCCCAACTACTAACTATGGCTACACCTTC. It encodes CASSGPTTNYGYTF. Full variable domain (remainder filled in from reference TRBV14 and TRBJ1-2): EAGVTQFPSHSVIEKGQTVTLRCDPISGHDNLYWYRRVMGKEIKFLLHFVKESKQDESGMPNNRFLAERTGGTYSTLKVQPAELEDSGVYFCASSGPTTNYGYTFGSGTRLTVV.

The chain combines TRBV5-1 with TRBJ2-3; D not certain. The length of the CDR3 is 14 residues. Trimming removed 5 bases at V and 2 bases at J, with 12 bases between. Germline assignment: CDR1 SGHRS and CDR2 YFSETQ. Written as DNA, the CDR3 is TGCGCCAGCAGACCGGACCCCTTCACAGATACGCAGTATTTT. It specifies CASRPDPFTDTQYF.

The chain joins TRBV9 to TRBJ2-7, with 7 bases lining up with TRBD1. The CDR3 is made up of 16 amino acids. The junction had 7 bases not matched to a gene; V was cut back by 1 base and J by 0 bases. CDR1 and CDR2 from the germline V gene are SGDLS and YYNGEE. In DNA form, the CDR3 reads TGTGCCAGCAGCGTACTAGGGGACAGTAGCTCCTACGAGCAGTACTTC. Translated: CASSVLGDSSSYEQYF.

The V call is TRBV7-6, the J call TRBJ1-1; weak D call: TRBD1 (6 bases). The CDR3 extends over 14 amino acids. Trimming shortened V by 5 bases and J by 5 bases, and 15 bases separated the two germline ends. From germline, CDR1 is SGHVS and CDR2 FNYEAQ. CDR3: CASSPRQGRTEAFF. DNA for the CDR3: TGTGCCAGCAGCCCTCGTCAGGGGAGGACTGAAGCTTTCTTT. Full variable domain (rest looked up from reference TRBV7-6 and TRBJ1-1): GAGVSQSPRYKVTKRGQDVALRCDPISGHVSLYWYRQALGQGPEFLTYFNYEAQQDKSGLPNDRFSAERPEGSISTLTIQRTEQRDSAMYRCASSPRQGRTEAFFGQGTRLTVV.